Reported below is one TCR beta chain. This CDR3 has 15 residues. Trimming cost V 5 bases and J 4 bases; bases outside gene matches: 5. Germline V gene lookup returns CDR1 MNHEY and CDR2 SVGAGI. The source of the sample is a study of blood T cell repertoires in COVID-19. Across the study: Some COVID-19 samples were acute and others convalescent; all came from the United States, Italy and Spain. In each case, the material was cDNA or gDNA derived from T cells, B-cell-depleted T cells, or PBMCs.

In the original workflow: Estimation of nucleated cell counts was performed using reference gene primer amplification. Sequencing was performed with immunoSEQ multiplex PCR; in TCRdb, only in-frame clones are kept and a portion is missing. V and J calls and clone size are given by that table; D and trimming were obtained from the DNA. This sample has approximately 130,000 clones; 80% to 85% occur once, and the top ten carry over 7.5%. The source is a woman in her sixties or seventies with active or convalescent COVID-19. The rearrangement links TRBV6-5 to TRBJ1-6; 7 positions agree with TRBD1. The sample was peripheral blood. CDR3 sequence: CASSPTGRYNSPLHF. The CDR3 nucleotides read TGTGCCAGCAGTCCGACAGGGAGATATAATTCACCCCTCCACTTT.